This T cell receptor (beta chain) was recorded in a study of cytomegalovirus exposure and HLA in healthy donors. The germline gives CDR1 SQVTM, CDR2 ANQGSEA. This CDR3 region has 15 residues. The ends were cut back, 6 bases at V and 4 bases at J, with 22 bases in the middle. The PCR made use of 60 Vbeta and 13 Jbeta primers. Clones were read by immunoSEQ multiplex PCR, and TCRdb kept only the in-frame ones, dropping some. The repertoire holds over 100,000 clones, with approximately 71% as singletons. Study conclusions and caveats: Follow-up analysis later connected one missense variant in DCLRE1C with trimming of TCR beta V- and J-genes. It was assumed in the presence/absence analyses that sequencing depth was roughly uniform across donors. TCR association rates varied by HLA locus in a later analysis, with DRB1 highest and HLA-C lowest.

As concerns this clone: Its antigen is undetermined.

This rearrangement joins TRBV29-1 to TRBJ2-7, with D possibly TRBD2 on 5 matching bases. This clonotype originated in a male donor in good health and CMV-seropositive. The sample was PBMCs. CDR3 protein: CSVGRVMGSVYEQYF. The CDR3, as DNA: TGCAGCGTCGGAAGGGTGATGGGGAGCGTTTACGAGCAGTACTTC.